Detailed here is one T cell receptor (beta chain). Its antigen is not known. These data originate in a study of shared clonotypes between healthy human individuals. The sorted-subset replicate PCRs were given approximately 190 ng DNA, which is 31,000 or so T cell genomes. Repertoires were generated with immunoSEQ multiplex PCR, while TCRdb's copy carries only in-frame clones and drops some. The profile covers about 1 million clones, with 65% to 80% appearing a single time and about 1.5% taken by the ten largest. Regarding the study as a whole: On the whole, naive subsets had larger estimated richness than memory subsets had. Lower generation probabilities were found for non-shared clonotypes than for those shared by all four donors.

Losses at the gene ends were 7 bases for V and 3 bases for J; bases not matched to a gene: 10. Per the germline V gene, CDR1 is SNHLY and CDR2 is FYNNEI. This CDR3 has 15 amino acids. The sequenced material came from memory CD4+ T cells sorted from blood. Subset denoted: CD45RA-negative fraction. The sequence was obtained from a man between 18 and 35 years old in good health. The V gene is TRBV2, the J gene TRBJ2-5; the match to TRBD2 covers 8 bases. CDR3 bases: TGTGCCAGCACCGCCAACCAACTAGCGGAAGAGACCCAGTACTTC. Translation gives CASTANQLAEETQYF.